This T cell receptor (beta chain) appears in the sequencing data of a study of human T cells and chemical hapten exposure. TCRdb passed the RACE reads through MiXCR, listing each CDR3 protein once. The sample holds some 52,000 distinct CDR3 sequences, approximately 11% seen once. This CDR3 has 14 amino acids. Germline V gene data show CDR1 as SNHLY and CDR2 as FYNNEI. V shed 5 bases, J shed 2 bases, and the junction held 1 base outside the gene matches. At least ten counts were recorded for this clonotype. The antigen remains undetermined. Study-wide findings and caveats: Expanded TCRs showed more large CDR3 clusters than pre-sensitization or healthy control sets. TCRs above 1 in 1000 frequency stayed constant with DPC sensitization.

As to time point: patch test 1, 2 weeks after DPC sensitization. Treatment: therapeutic diphenylcyclopropenone sensitization with weekly scalp DPC. Unfractionated whole blood was the source of the extracted total RNA. This sequence originates from a middle-aged woman with alopecia areata. Some clones in this sample may be carry-over from other donors' samples. The genes are TRBV2 and TRBJ1-2; 11 bases fit TRBD1. The sequences come from whole blood, collected in connection with sensitization to the hapten diphenylcyclopropenone (DPC). CDR3: CASSWDRGNYGYTF. As DNA, the CDR3 is TGTGCCAGCAGTTGGGACAGGGGGAACTATGGCTACACCTTC.